One sample yielded the 7 T cell receptor beta chains listed below, sequenced in a study of shared T cell receptors in the human thymus. Assay: immunoSEQ multiplex PCR; the TCRdb copy retains only in-frame clones and omits some. The repertoire holds about 540,000 clones, about four fifths seen once, with approximately 0.013% in the top ten. This sample also appeared in a second study, on human thymus T cells.

Input material: thymocytes. These TCRs come from a boy younger than two with a congenital heart defect.

This clone was detected a few times. The genes are TRBV9 and TRBJ2-2; 14 bases fit TRBD2. The CDR3 consists of 21 residues. Trimming took 0 bases from V and 1 from J; bases not matched to a gene: 11. CDR1 and CDR2 (germline): SGDLS, YYNGEE. The CDR3 here is CASSVARIPGLAGVNTGELFF. DNA of the CDR3: TGTGCCAGCAGCGTAGCCAGAATTCCGGGACTAGCGGGAGTGAACACCGGGGAGCTGTTTTTT.

The genes are TRBV6-5 and TRBJ2-1; 7 nucleotides match TRBD2. The V gene end was trimmed by 2 bases and the J gene end by 9 bases; junction bases not matched to a gene: 4. The length of the CDR3 is 13 residues. The germline V gene encodes CDR1 MNHEY and CDR2 SVGAGI. CDR3 sequence reads: CASSYSPGGEQFF. The CDR3 DNA is TGTGCCAGCAGTTACAGCCCGGGGGGTGAGCAGTTCTTC.

J is TRBJ1-3 and V is TRBV18, with D hard to call. Germline V CDR1 and CDR2: KGHSH, LQKENI. CDR3 size: 16 residues. Trimming removed 1 base at V and 4 bases at J, with 14 bases between. CDR3 residues: CASSPQRVPSGNTIYF. The CDR3 DNA follows: TGTGCCAGCTCACCACAGAGGGTCCCCTCAGGAAACACCATATATTTT.

V and J are TRBV23-1 and TRBJ1-1; possibly TRBD1 for D (6 bases). TRBV23-1 is an open reading frame whose function is uncertain. Trimming stripped 0 bases from V and 5 bases from J, with 16 bases between. There are 16 residues in the CDR3. The CDR3 reads CASSQSSAGVRTEAFF. CDR3 in DNA: TGCGCCAGCAGTCAATCTTCCGCAGGGGTAAGGACTGAAGCTTTCTTT.

Only a few counts were recorded for this clone. The chain has TRBV27 and TRBJ2-1; 12 bases fit TRBD2. The CDR3 covers 18 residues. The V segment lost 2 bases and the J segment 0 bases; nucleotides outside the gene matches: 5. Germline loops: CDR1 MNHEY, CDR2 SMNVEV (reference sequence). CDR3: CASSLTLAGGASYNEQFF. CDR3 coding DNA: TGTGCCAGCAGTTTAACACTAGCGGGAGGCGCCTCCTACAATGAGCAGTTCTTC.

The chain uses TRBV27 and TRBJ2-5, with D uncertain. CDR3 size: 13 residues. Germline-derived CDR1 and CDR2 are MNHEY and SMNVEV (reference sequence). The ends were cut back, 5 bases at V and 4 bases at J, with 11 bases in the middle. The CDR3 nucleotides are TGTGCCAGCAGTCTAGTCTTCGGAGAGACCCAGTACTTC. Amino acids: CASSLVFGETQYF.

This clone was counted between two and nine times. The chain combines TRBV12-5 with TRBJ2-7, with 11 positions matching TRBD1. CDR3 length: 18 residues. Germline CDR1 LGHNT, CDR2 FRNRAP. The V and J ends lost 0 bases and 6 bases, in that order; junction bases with no gene match: 13. CDR3 loop: CASGLVPPGQGDLGEQYF. CDR3 DNA: TGTGCTAGTGGTTTGGTCCCCCCGGGACAGGGGGATCTTGGCGAGCAGTACTTC.